This T cell receptor (beta chain) was profiled in a study of T cells in Graves' hyperthyroidism and ophthalmopathy. This clonotype was seen at least ten times. Germline CDR1 is LGHDT and CDR2 is YNNKEL (reference sequence). The V segment lost 1 base and the J segment 2 bases; nucleotides outside the gene matches: 4. This CDR3 contains 16 residues. What was amplified from RNA transcripts were TCR beta CDR3 regions. A set of HTBI primers served as the primers for a first-round RT-PCR of the TCR CDR3. TCRdb re-called the multiplex PCR reads through MiXCR, storing one row per CDR3 protein. In the table there are 460,000 or so distinct CDR3 sequences, about 15% of which are singletons. Graves' hyperthyroidism was deemed stable given no ophthalmopathy progression within 18 months.

Specimen: blood. This clonotype was obtained from a young woman with Graves' hyperthyroidism. The chain carries TRBV3-1 and TRBJ1-5; 8 bases are a match to TRBD1. The CDR3 protein is CASSQAATGGNQPQHF. The CDR3, as DNA: TGTGCCAGCAGCCAAGCCGCGACAGGGGGCAATCAGCCCCAGCATTTT.